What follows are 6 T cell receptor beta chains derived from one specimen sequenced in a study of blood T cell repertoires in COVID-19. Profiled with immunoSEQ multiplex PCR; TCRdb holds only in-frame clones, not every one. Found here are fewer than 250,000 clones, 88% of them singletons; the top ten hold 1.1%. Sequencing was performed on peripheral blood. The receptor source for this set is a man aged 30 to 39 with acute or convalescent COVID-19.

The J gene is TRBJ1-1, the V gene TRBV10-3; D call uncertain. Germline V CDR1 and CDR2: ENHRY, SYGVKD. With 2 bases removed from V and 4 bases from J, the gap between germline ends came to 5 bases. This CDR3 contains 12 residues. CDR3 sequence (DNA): TGTGCCATCAGTGAGCGGGGCACTGAAGCTTTCTTT. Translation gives CAISERGTEAFF.

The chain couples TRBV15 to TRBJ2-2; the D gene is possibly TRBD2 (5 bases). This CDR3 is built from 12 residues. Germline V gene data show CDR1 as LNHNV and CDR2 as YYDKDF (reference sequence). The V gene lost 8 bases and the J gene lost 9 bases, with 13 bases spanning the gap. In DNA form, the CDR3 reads TGTGCCACCTCGAATAGCGCCAGGGAGCTGTTTTTT. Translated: CATSNSARELFF.

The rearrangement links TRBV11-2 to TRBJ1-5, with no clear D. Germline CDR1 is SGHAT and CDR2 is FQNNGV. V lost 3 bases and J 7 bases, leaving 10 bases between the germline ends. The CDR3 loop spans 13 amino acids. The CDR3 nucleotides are TGTGCCAGCAGCTTTGAGAGAAACCAGCCCCAGCATTTT. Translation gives CASSFERNQPQHF.

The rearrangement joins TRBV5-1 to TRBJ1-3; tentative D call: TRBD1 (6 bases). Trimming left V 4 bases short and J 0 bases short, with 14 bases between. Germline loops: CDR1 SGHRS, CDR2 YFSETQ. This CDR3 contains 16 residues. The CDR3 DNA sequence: TGCGCCAGCAGCACAACCACAGGGTTCTCTGGAAACACCATATATTTT. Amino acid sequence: CASSTTTGFSGNTIYF. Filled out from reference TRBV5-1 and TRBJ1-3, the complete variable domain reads KAGVTQTPRYLIKTRGQQVTLSCSPISGHRSVSWYQQTPGQGLQFLFEYFSETQRNKGNFPGRFSGRQFSNSRSEMNVSTLELGDSALYLCASSTTTGFSGNTIYFGEGSWLTVV.

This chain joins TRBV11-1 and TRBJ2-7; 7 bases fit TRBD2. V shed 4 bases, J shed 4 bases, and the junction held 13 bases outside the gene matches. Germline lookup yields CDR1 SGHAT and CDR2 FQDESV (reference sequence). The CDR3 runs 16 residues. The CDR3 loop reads CASSSPPGTNEYEQYF. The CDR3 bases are TGTGCCAGCAGCTCGCCACCCGGGACTAACGAGTACGAGCAGTACTTC.

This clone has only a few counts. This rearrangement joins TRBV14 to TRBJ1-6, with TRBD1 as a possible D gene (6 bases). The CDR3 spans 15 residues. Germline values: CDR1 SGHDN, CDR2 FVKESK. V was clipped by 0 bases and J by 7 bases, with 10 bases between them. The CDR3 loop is CASSQESGDNSPLHF. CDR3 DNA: TGTGCCAGCAGCCAAGAGTCAGGGGACAATTCACCCCTCCACTTT.